These T cell receptor beta chains were read from a single sample in a study of blood T cell repertoires in COVID-19. Method: immunoSEQ multiplex PCR; TCRdb's copy keeps in-frame clones and lacks some. The sample has hundreds of thousands of clones, approximately 84% seen once. Sequencing used PBMCs or T cells enriched from blood (not recorded which). The receptors were sampled from a woman aged 25 to 39 who had recovered from COVID-19. CDR3s include the opening cysteine and the closing phenylalanine or tryptophan. A D gene is named only where the DNA matches it firmly. A clone size is listed for some rows: how often the clone was seen (once, few, many), or a class if it is expanded.

J gene | V gene | clone size | D gene | CDR3 DNA | CDR3 protein
TRBJ2-6 | TRBV7-8 | NA | TRBD1 | TGTGCCAGCAGCGGAATACAGGGGGACTCTGGGGCCAACGTCCTGACTTTC | CASSGIQGDSGANVLTF
TRBJ1-2 | TRBV6-5 | NA | TRBD1 | TGTGCCGGACAGGGGGCGGCTAACTATGGCTACACCTTC | CAGQGAANYGYTF
TRBJ1-2 | TRBV5-1 | NA | TRBD1 | TGCGCCAGCAGCTTGGGGACAGGGGCGAGTGGCTACACCTTC | CASSLGTGASGYTF
TRBJ2-4 | TRBV28 | NA | NA | TGTGCCAGCGGAGCCAGCGACTTAGCCAAAAACATTCAGTACTTC | CASGASDLAKNIQYF
TRBJ2-2 | TRBV30 | NA | NA | TGTGCCTGGAGTGTTAGCACCGGGGAGCTGTTTTTT | CAWSVSTGELFF
TRBJ2-3 | TRBV28 | NA | TRBD2 | TGTGCCAGCAGTTGTACTAGCGGGGGGGCTTCGGAAGATACGCAGTATTTT | CASSCTSGGASEDTQYF
TRBJ1-1 | TRBV30 | NA | NA | TGTGCCTGGATCCCGGGACTTATGAACACTGAAGCTTTCTTT | CAWIPGLMNTEAFF
TRBJ2-4 | TRBV9 | NA | NA | TGTGCCAGCAGCGTAGGTGGCAGGGCCAAAAACATTCAGTACTTC | CASSVGGRAKNIQYF
TRBJ2-5 | TRBV23-1 | NA | NA | TGCGCCAGCCCCGAGAATTGGGGGCGGGAGACCCAGTACTTC | CASPENWGRETQYF
TRBJ2-1 | TRBV15 | NA | TRBD2 | TGTGCCACCAGCAGGGGGGGGTACAATGAGCAGTTCTTC | CATSRGGYNEQFF
TRBJ1-1 | TRBV6-5 | NA | TRBD1 | TGTGCCAGCACCCTACAGGGGTTAACTGAAGCTTTCTTT | CASTLQGLTEAFF
TRBJ1-1 | TRBV7-9 | NA | NA | TGTGCCAGCAGCTTACCAGGGGACACTGAAGCTTTCTTT | CASSLPGDTEAFF
TRBJ1-4 | TRBV9 | once | NA | TGTGCCAGCAGCGGAACAGGGTCTAATGAAAAACTGTTTTTT | CASSGTGSNEKLFF
TRBJ1-5 | TRBV5-6 | NA | TRBD1 | TGTGCCAGCAGCTTTGGAACAGGGGCGAAACAGCCCCAGCATTTT | CASSFGTGAKQPQHF
TRBJ2-7 | TRBV3-1/TRBV3-2 | NA | TRBD1 | TGTGCCAGCAGCCCAGACAGGGGTTTCTACGAGCAGTACTTC | CASSPDRGFYEQYF
TRBJ1-1 | TRBV2 | NA | NA | TGTGCCAGCAGCACGATAATGAGGAACACTGAAGCTTTCTTT | CASSTIMRNTEAFF
TRBJ2-2 | TRBV24-1 | NA | NA | TGTGCCACCAGTGATCCCTCCACAGGGAAGGGGGAGCTGTTTTTT | CATSDPSTGKGELFF
TRBJ1-1 | TRBV5-1 | NA | TRBD1 | TGCGCCAGCAGCACAAGGACAGGTGATAACACTGAAGCTTTCTTT | CASSTRTGDNTEAFF
TRBJ1-1 | TRBV5-1 | NA | NA | TGCGCCAGCAGCTTGTTAGGACGGGGGAACACTGAAGCTTTCTTT | CASSLLGRGNTEAFF
TRBJ1-1 | TRBV13 | NA | TRBD1 | TGTGCCAGCAGCTTTCCCAGGGGGCAAGACACTGAAGCTTTCTTT | CASSFPRGQDTEAFF
TRBJ2-1 | TRBV19 | NA | TRBD2 | TGTGCCAGTAGTACTAGCGGGGGAAGCAATGAGCAGTTCTTC | CASSTSGGSNEQFF
TRBJ2-3 | TRBV2 | NA | TRBD2 | TGTGCCAGCTTCGCGGGGGGCGCGACAGATACGCAGTATTTT | CASFAGGATDTQYF
TRBJ1-4 | TRBV28 | NA | NA | TGTGCCAGCAGTTTTCTAGAAGGCGCGGGGGCGCCTAATGAAAAACTGTTTTTT | CASSFLEGAGAPNEKLFF
TRBJ2-5 | TRBV3-1/TRBV3-2 | NA | NA | TGTGCCAGCGCGCCGGGTCTTGAGACCCAGTACTTC | CASAPGLETQYF
TRBJ2-5 | TRBV11-2 | NA | NA | TGTGCCAGCAGCTTAGAGACAGGGACCCAGTACTTC | CASSLETGTQYF
TRBJ2-3 | TRBV6-4 | many | NA | TGTGCCAGCAGTGAACGCGGAAGCACAGATACGCAGTATTTT | CASSERGSTDTQYF
TRBJ1-5 | TRBV20-1 | NA | TRBD1 | TGCAGTGCTAGTCGAGGGGGCCCTCCAAATAGCAATCAGCCCCAGCATTTT | CSASRGGPPNSNQPQHF
TRBJ2-1 | TRBV18 | NA | TRBD2 | TGTGCCAGCTCACCACTCCCTAGCGGGCCTAACAATGAGCAGTTCTTC | CASSPLPSGPNNEQFF
TRBJ1-2 | TRBV7-2 | NA | TRBD1 | TGTGCCAGCAGCGGACAAGTAGGACAGGGGGCCGATGGCTACACCTTC | CASSGQVGQGADGYTF
TRBJ1-1 | TRBV6-5 | NA | NA | TGTGCCAGCAGTTCGGAAGGGGAGGGTTTAGCTTTCTTT | CASSSEGEGLAFF
TRBJ2-1 | TRBV30 | NA | TRBD1 | TGTGCCTGGACAAACGGACAGGAGAGCTCCTACAATGAGCAGTTCTTC | CAWTNGQESSYNEQFF
TRBJ1-6 | TRBV11-2 | NA | TRBD1 | TGTGCCAGCAGCTGGGGGGACAGTTATTCACCCCTCCACTTT | CASSWGDSYSPLHF
TRBJ1-1 | TRBV19 | NA | TRBD1 | TGTGCCAGTAGTCCGACAGGGCTGGGAGCTTTCTTT | CASSPTGLGAFF
TRBJ1-2 | TRBV5-4 | NA | TRBD1 | TGTGCCAGCAGCCCCCAGACAGGGTCTAACTATGGCTACACCTTC | CASSPQTGSNYGYTF
TRBJ2-1 | TRBV5-1 | NA | NA | TGCGCCAGCAGCCTGAGTTGGGGGCGTAACAACCTGAACAATGAGCAGTTCTTC | CASSLSWGRNNLNNEQFF
TRBJ2-1 | TRBV7-2 | NA | NA | TGTGCCAGCAGCTCAGGACTGAACTACAATGAGCAGTTCTTC | CASSSGLNYNEQFF
TRBJ1-1 | TRBV14 | NA | NA | TGTGCCAGCAGCCAAACTGCCTTCAGTACAGGGTCGGGATATATGGCTTTCTTT | CASSQTAFSTGSGYMAFF
TRBJ2-7 | TRBV5-4 | NA | NA | TGTGCCAGCAGCTTACTAGGGTCCTACGAGCAGTACTTC | CASSLLGSYEQYF
TRBJ1-1 | TRBV28 | NA | TRBD1 | TGTGCCAGCAGTCCTCACCCGGGACAGGGGGGCACTGAAGCTTTCTTT | CASSPHPGQGGTEAFF
TRBJ2-1 | TRBV2 | NA | TRBD2 | TGTGCCAGCAGTTTGGGACTAGCGGGGGTCGACAATGAGCAGTTCTTC | CASSLGLAGVDNEQFF
TRBJ1-2 | TRBV5-4 | NA | NA | TGTGCCAGCAGCGGGCGACCGGCGAGGGGAGGGGGCTATGGCTACACCTTC | CASSGRPARGGGYGYTF
TRBJ1-3 | TRBV28 | once | NA | TGTGCCAGCAGTGACGCGAAGCGGGCTGGAAACACCATATATTTT | CASSDAKRAGNTIYF